The 13 T cell receptor beta chains listed next were all sequenced from one sample in a study of blood T cell repertoires in COVID-19. Using immunoSEQ multiplex PCR, the repertoire was profiled, and TCRdb retains in-frame clones only, with some absent. The sample shows some 140,000 clones, around four fifths of them seen only once. Sequencing was done on a sample of peripheral blood. The receptor source for this set is a man older than 75 with acute or convalescent COVID-19.

The chain combines TRBV7-3 with TRBJ2-1; D might be TRBD2 (7 bases). The ends were cut back, 0 bases at V and 5 bases at J, with 11 bases in the middle. Germline CDR1 and CDR2: SGHTA and FQGTGA. This CDR3 comprises 15 residues. The CDR3 nucleotides are TGTGCCAGCAGCTTAACTGCGGGGGCCAACAATGAGCAGTTCTTC. Its translation is CASSLTAGANNEQFF.

The gene calls are TRBV5-4 and TRBJ2-7; 7 nucleotides agree with TRBD1. The junction had 14 bases not matched to a gene; V was cut back by 4 bases and J by 7 bases. The CDR3 consists of 15 residues. Germline lookup yields CDR1 SGHNT and CDR2 YYREEE (reference sequence). CDR3 nucleotides: TGTGCCAGCAGCCCCGACAGGGTGGGTTCGGGTGAGCAGTACTTC. Its translation is CASSPDRVGSGEQYF.

V usage is TRBV5-1 and J usage is TRBJ2-1; a possible D gene is TRBD1 (5 bases). The germline V and J ends were trimmed by 0 bases and 4 bases, with 14 bases remaining between them. Germline V gene sequence: CDR1 SGHRS, CDR2 YFSETQ. The CDR3 sequence is 16 residues long. CDR3 loop: CASSLVGDLVYNEQFF. The CDR3 DNA sequence: TGCGCCAGCAGCTTGGTAGGGGATCTTGTTTACAATGAGCAGTTCTTC.

V and J are TRBV6-5 and TRBJ2-2; D is undetermined. The germline V gene has CDR1 MNHEY and CDR2 SVGAGI. There are 16 residues in the CDR3. The V gene lost 2 bases and the J gene lost 4 bases, with 14 bases spanning the gap. Written as DNA, the CDR3 is TGTGCCAGCAGTTACACCCCGGTCACCTCCACCGGGGAGCTGTTTTTT. The encoded protein is CASSYTPVTSTGELFF.

The chain is built from TRBV7-8 and TRBJ1-1, with D perhaps matching TRBD1 (6 bases). Germline-derived CDR1 and CDR2 are SGHVS and FQNEAQ. The CDR3 consists of 15 residues. V was trimmed by 3 bases and J by 1 base, leaving 12 bases between them. The CDR3 here is CASSFLGASNTEAFF. CDR3 nucleotides: TGTGCCAGCAGCTTTTTGGGGGCGTCGAACACTGAAGCTTTCTTT.

The J gene is TRBJ1-6, the V gene TRBV3-1 (or the pseudogene TRBV3-2); D not certain. The CDR3 totals 15 residues. Trimming removed 1 base at V and 3 bases at J, with 7 bases between. From germline, CDR1 is LGHDT and CDR2 YNNKEL (reference sequence). CDR3 loop: CASSQGRHYNSPLHF. The CDR3 coding sequence is TGTGCCAGCAGCCAAGGGCGACACTATAATTCACCCCTCCACTTT.

The chain has TRBV7-9 and TRBJ2-5; a weak D match, TRBD2 (5 bases). The CDR3 sequence is 13 residues long. Germline V gene lookup returns CDR1 SEHNR and CDR2 FQNEAQ (reference sequence). Trimming removed 8 bases at V and 5 bases at J, with 15 bases between. CDR3 sequence reads: CASARAVGETQYF. CDR3 nucleotides: TGTGCCAGCGCGAGGGCCGTCGGGGAGACCCAGTACTTC.

V usage is TRBV18 and J usage is TRBJ1-1, with D uncertain. CDR1 is KGHSH and CDR2 is LQKENI in the germline V gene. The germline V and J ends were trimmed by 10 bases and 1 base, with 19 bases remaining between them. The CDR3 runs 15 residues. CDR3 in amino acids: CATQQAGRGNTEAFF. In DNA, the CDR3 is TGTGCCACCCAGCAGGCCGGGCGGGGGAACACTGAAGCTTTCTTT.

In its sample, this clone was seen a few times. This sequence joins TRBV6-6 and TRBJ2-4, with D possibly matching TRBD2 (5 bases). The ends were cut back, 6 bases at V and 8 bases at J, with 14 bases in the middle. The CDR3 runs to 13 residues. The germline CDR1 and CDR2 sequences are MNHNY and SVGAGI (reference sequence). CDR3 sequence (DNA): TGTGCCAGCAGCCCGCGTGCCGGGGACATTCAGTACTTC. This encodes CASSPRAGDIQYF.

Only a few counts were recorded for this clone. The chain recombines TRBV27 with TRBJ1-6, with 8 bases lining up with TRBD1. CDR1 is MNHEY, CDR2 SMNVEV, per germline (reference sequence). The CDR3 totals 15 residues. V dropped 6 bases and J dropped 10; count of bases not matched to a gene: 11. Here the CDR3 reads CASSQTGTGRSPLHF. CDR3 nucleotide sequence: TGTGCCAGCAGCCAAACGGGGACAGGAAGATCACCCCTCCACTTT.

The chain combines TRBV2 with TRBJ1-1; D is ambiguous. Looked up from germline, CDR1 is SNHLY and CDR2 is FYNNEI. This CDR3 spans 13 amino acids. V lost 5 bases and J 1 base, leaving 8 bases between the germline ends. The CDR3 sequence is CASSLETNTEAFF. The CDR3 nucleotides read TGTGCCAGCAGTTTGGAGACGAACACTGAAGCTTTCTTT.

The V and J genes are TRBV6-2 or TRBV6-3 and TRBJ2-7, with TRBD1 matching over 12 bases. This CDR3 is 19 amino acids long. Looked up from germline, CDR1 is MNHEY and CDR2 is SVGEGT. The V segment lost 0 bases and the J segment 0 bases; nucleotides outside the gene matches: 9. CDR3 residues: CASSYSPSRDRGRSYEQYF. The CDR3 DNA is TGTGCCAGCAGTTACTCACCATCGCGGGACAGGGGGCGCTCCTACGAGCAGTACTTC.

The chain is built from TRBV30 and TRBJ1-6; maybe TRBD1 (6 bases). CDR1 and CDR2 from the germline V gene are GTSNPN and SVGIG (reference sequence). Deletions cut 8 bases from V and 13 bases from J, with 21 bases between. This CDR3 contains 13 residues. CDR3 residues: CATSGGHDLPLHF. As DNA, the CDR3 is TGTGCCACAAGCGGGGGGCACGATCTCCCCCTCCACTTT. Based on the CDR3 plus reference TRBV30 and TRBJ1-6, the full variable domain is SQTIHQWPATLVQPVGSPLSLECTVEGTSNPNLYWYRQAAGRGLQLLFYSVGIGQISSEVPQNLSASRPQDRQFILSSKKLLLSDSGFYLCATSGGHDLPLHFGNGTRLTVT.